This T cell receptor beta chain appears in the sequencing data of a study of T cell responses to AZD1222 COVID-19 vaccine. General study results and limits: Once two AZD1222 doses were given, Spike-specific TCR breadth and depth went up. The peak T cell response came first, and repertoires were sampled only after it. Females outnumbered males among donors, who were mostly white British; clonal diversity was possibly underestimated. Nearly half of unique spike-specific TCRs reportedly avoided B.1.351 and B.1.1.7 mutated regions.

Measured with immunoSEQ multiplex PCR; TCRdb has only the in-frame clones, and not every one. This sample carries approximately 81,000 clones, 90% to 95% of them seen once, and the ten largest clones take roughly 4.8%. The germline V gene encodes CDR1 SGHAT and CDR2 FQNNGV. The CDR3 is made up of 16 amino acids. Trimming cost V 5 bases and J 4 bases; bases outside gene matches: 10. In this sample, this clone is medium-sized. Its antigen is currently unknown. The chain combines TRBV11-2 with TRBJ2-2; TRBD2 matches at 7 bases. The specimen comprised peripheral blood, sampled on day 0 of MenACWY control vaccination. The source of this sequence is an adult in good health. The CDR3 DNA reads TGTGCCAGCAGCGCAAATCTCTGGGGGGGCACCGGGGAGCTGTTTTTT. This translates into CASSANLWGGTGELFF. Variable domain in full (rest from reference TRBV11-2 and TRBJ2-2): EAGVAQSPRYKIIEKRQSVAFWCNPISGHATLYWYQQILGQGPKLLIQFQNNGVVDDSQLPKDRFSAERLKGVDSTLKIQPAKLEDSAVYLCASSANLWGGTGELFFGEGSRLTVL.